This TCR beta chain comes out of a study of cytomegalovirus exposure and HLA in healthy donors. 60 Vbeta and 13 Jbeta primers were used in PCR. TCRdb's table, derived via immunoSEQ multiplex PCR, lists solely in-frame clones and lacks some. The top ten hold 7.5% to 9.5% of the sample, which has about 160,000 clones, about four fifths seen once. This CDR3 spans 15 amino acids. Germline values: CDR1 SGHRS, CDR2 YFSETQ. With V trimmed by 1 base and J by 8 bases, 4 bases remained unmatched. The chain combines TRBV5-1 with TRBJ1-6; 9 nucleotides agree with TRBD1. This TCR was sampled from a male donor in good health and CMV-seropositive. The sequenced sample was PBMCs. CDR3 amino acids: CASSLWTGADSPLHF. CDR3 coding DNA: TGCGCCAGCAGCTTGTGGACAGGGGCTGATTCACCCCTCCACTTT.